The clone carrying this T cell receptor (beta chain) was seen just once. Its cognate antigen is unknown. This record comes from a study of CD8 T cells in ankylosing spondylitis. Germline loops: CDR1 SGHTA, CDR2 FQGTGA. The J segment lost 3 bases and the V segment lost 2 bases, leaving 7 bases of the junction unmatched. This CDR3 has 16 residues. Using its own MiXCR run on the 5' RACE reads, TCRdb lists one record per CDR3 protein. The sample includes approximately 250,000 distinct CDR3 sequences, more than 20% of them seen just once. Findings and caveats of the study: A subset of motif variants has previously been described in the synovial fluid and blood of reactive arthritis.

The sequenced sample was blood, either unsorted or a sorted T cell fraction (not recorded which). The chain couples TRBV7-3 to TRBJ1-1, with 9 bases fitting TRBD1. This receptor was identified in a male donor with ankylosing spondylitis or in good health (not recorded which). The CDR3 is CASSLPRTGADTEAFF. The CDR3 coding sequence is TGTGCCAGCAGCTTACCTCGGACAGGGGCGGACACTGAAGCTTTCTTT.